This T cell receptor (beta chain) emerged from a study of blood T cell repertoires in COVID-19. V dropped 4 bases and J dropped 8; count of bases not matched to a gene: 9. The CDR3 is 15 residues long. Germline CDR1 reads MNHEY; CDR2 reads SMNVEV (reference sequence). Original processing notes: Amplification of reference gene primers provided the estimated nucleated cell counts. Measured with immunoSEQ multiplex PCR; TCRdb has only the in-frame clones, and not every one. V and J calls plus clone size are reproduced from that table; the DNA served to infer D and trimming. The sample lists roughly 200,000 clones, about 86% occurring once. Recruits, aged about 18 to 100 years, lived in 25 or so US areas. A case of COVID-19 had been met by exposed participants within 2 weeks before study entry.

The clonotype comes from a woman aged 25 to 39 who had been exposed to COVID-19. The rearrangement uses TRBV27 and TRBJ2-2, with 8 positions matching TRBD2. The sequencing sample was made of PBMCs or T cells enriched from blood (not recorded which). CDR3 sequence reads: CASSSGTRKIGELFF. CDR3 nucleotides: TGTGCCAGCAGTTCCGGGACTAGAAAGATTGGGGAGCTGTTTTTT.